Here is one TCR beta chain with its context. Antigen: not known. This specimen belongs to a study of T cells after yellow fever vaccination. Study details: With SMART-Seq v4 Ultra Low Input, the fractions containing low cell numbers were prepared. Broader study findings: The secondary response showed a weaker magnitude and a faster peak, day 5 versus 15. Contamination of FACS-sorted repertoires by abundant clonotypes from the bulk population could occur.

This CDR3 contains 16 residues. Germline loops: CDR1 KGHSH, CDR2 LQKENI. With 2 bases clipped from V and 6 bases from J, the junction kept 9 bases outside the gene matches. TCRdb called the 5' RACE reads again in MiXCR, with one record for every CDR3 protein. Of about 340,000 distinct CDR3 sequences in the sample, 3.5% to 4.5% were seen once. J is TRBJ1-1 and V is TRBV18, with 10 bases aligning to TRBD1. This sequence was found in a man aged 18 to 30 who received the YFV17D yellow fever vaccine. This specimen consisted of PBMCs, obtained 5 days after the yellow fever booster vaccination. CDR3 in DNA: TGTGCCAGCTCACCAATCACCGGGACAGGGGAGTCTGAAGCTTTCTTT. This sequence encodes CASSPITGTGESEAFF.